These 31 T cell receptor beta chains were all obtained from the same sample, sequenced in a study of vaccination and CD4 T cells after COVID-19. Treatment in this sample: approximately nine-day PBMC culture with coronavirus spike peptide pools or control peptides (ViraFEST assay). Researchers collected the unexposed donor's CD4+ T cells before the COVID-19 pandemic (2011-2018). What these receptors recognize is not known. The study sequenced cultured CD4+ T cell DNA using the Oncomine TCR Beta short-read assay. TCRdb reanalysed the PCR reads using MiXCR and keeps one entry per CDR3 protein. Of fewer than 1,500 distinct CDR3 sequences listed, roughly 19% were seen once; the top ten hold around 63%. Sequencing was performed on CD4+ T cells from blood, cultured in vitro. The receptors derive from a human donor in good health.

This clonotype has more than one count but fewer than ten. The rearrangement links TRBV20-1 to TRBJ2-1, with 8 positions matching TRBD1. The DNA end is a closer match to TRBJ2-7, so the J assignment may be wrong. The CDR3 sequence is 12 residues long. From germline, CDR1 is DFQATT and CDR2 SNEGSKA (reference sequence). CDR3 sequence (DNA): TGCAGTGCTAGGACAGGGGAAAACGAGCAGTACTTC. It encodes CSARTGENEQYF.

This clonotype qualifies as medium-sized. V and J are TRBV7-3 and TRBJ1-1; 7 bases are shared with TRBD1. Germline assignment: CDR1 SGHTA and CDR2 FQGTGA. The V gene end was trimmed by 4 bases and the J gene end by 1 base; junction bases not matched to a gene: 3. CDR3 length: 14 residues. The CDR3 nucleotides read TGTGCCAGCAGCTCAGGGGGGACGAACACTGAAGCTTTCTTT. Translated: CASSSGGTNTEAFF. Filled out from reference TRBV7-3 and TRBJ1-1, the complete variable domain reads GAGVSQTPSNKVTEKGKYVELRCDPISGHTALYWYRQSLGQGPEFLIYFQGTGAADDSGLPNDRFFAVRPEGSVSTLKIQRTERGDSAVYLCASSSGGTNTEAFFGQGTRLTVV.

Of note for this clonotype: This may be a read error, as it is one base from a much larger clone. The CDR3 DNA reads as TGTGCCGCCAGCAGAGCCCCCCGACAGGGGGCCACAGATACGCAGTATTTT. As protein: CAASRAPRQGATDTQYF. The gene calls are TRBV15 and TRBJ2-3; 10 bases fit TRBD1. Germline V lookup: CDR1 LNHNV, CDR2 YYDKDF (reference sequence). There are 17 residues in the CDR3.

This CDR3 is CASSFTGPVGGQFF. CDR3 sequence (DNA): TGTGCCAGTAGTTTCACAGGGCCGGTCGGGGGACAGTTCTTC. The chain combines TRBV19 with TRBJ2-1; possibly TRBD1 or TRBD2 for D (6 bases each). CDR1 and CDR2 from the germline V gene are LNHDA and SQIVND (reference sequence). The CDR3 contains 14 residues. With 5 bases removed from V and 13 bases from J, the gap between germline ends came to 21 bases.

This clonotype was observed a few times. The chain carries TRBV28 and TRBJ2-5; D is ambiguous. The CDR3 contains 13 residues. Trimming pared 9 bases from V and 4 bases from J, leaving 15 bases between. Germline-derived CDR1 and CDR2 are MDHEN and SYDVKM. CDR3 coding DNA: TGTGCCAGTGGCCTGAGGATGGGAGAGACCCAGTACTTC. Protein product: CASGLRMGETQYF.

Written as DNA, the CDR3 is TGTGCCAGCAAGCAGGACAGACACACAGATACGCAGTATTTT. Protein sequence: CASKQDRHTDTQYF. The rearrangement links TRBV2 to TRBJ2-3, with D tentatively TRBD1 (6 bases). The CDR3 sequence is 14 residues long. Trimming took 7 bases from V and 2 from J, leaving 13 bases between them. Looked up from germline, CDR1 is SNHLY and CDR2 is FYNNEI.

The chain carries TRBV30 and TRBJ2-7, with 8 bases aligning to TRBD1. The V segment lost 5 bases and the J segment 6 bases; nucleotides outside the gene matches: 6. This CDR3 has 12 residues. The germline gives CDR1 GTSNPN, CDR2 SVGIG (reference sequence). CDR3 DNA: TGTGCCTGGGCGTCAGGGGGCGGCGAGCAGTACTTC. Protein: CAWASGGGEQYF.

Within the sample, this clonotype is medium-sized. The chain recombines TRBV6-1 with TRBJ1-1; 8 nucleotides agree with TRBD1. The germline V gene has CDR1 MNHNS and CDR2 SASEGT. The CDR3 extends over 13 amino acids. J lost 7 bases, V lost 8 bases, and 9 bases had no gene match. CDR3 loop: CASLAGGEVEAFF. In DNA, the CDR3 is TGTGCCAGCCTAGCAGGGGGCGAGGTTGAAGCTTTCTTT.

A few counts support this clonotype. The chain is built from TRBV2 and TRBJ2-2, with D possibly matching TRBD1 (6 bases). Germline CDR1 and CDR2: SNHLY and FYNNEI. Between the trimmed V and J ends, which lost 5 bases and 6 bases, there was a span of 13 bases. This CDR3 region has 14 residues. DNA of the CDR3: TGTGCCAGCAGTAACGGACAGTACGCCGGGGAGCTGTTTTTT. Translation: CASSNGQYAGELFF.

In this sample, this clonotype turned up a few times. This chain connects TRBV20-1 to TRBJ1-6, with unresolved D. Germline V gene sequence: CDR1 DFQATT, CDR2 SNEGSKA (reference sequence). The CDR3 has 13 residues. V shed 1 base and J shed 7 bases, with 8 bases lying between them. DNA of the CDR3: TGCAGTGCTAGAGGCGGCAACAATTCACCCCTCCACTTT. Translation gives CSARGGNNSPLHF.

Only a few counts were recorded for this clonotype. Likely a read error: the CDR3 ends without its conserved phenylalanine or tryptophan. No DNA is shown, since the ends of the CDR3 on it are uncertain; the CDR3 is the one TCRdb lists. The J gene is TRBJ2-7, the V gene TRBV15; TRBD2, the table's D call, was not compared with the DNA. Germline V gene sequence: CDR1 LNHNV, CDR2 YYDKDF (reference sequence). The CDR3 spans 12 residues, counting both ends. The CDR3 spells CATSRGGTSGAL.

The chain couples TRBV9 to TRBJ2-7; D uncertain. This CDR3 comprises 15 residues. V dropped 3 bases and J dropped 6 bases, with 19 bases sitting between them. Germline CDR1 is SGDLS and CDR2 is YYNGEE. The CDR3 here is CASSGRSDPSSEQYF. In nucleotides, the CDR3 is TGTGCCAGCAGCGGACGATCGGATCCCTCATCCGAGCAGTACTTC.

This clonotype was observed a handful of times. This rearrangement joins TRBV20-1 to TRBJ2-3, with D tentatively TRBD1 (5 bases). V was clipped by 6 bases and J by 4 bases, with 8 bases between them. The length of the CDR3 is 11 residues. Germline loops: CDR1 DFQATT, CDR2 SNEGSKA (reference sequence). CDR3 sequence: CSAQGSDTQYF. The DNA for the CDR3 is TGCAGTGCCCAGGGTTCAGATACGCAGTATTTT.

This clonotype was counted a few times. V gene TRBV12-3 or TRBV12-4 combines with J gene TRBJ1-2, with 8 bases identical to TRBD1. This CDR3 is built from 13 residues. Germline trimming cut 6 bases from V and 2 bases from J; bases unmatched to any gene: 2. CDR3 sequence: CASSRQGNYGYTF. CDR3 DNA sequence: TGTGCCAGCAGCCGACAGGGGAACTATGGCTACACCTTC.

This clonotype has a handful of counts. The DNA for the CDR3 is TGTGCCAGCAGCCCGGGCCGAGCCTCCTACAATGAGCAGTTCTTC. It translates to CASSPGRASYNEQFF. The genes are TRBV7-9 and TRBJ2-1; D uncertain. The germline V gene encodes CDR1 SEHNR and CDR2 FQNEAQ (reference sequence). Trimming took off 5 bases at V and 0 bases at J, with 11 bases between the two ends. The CDR3 covers 15 residues.

This clonotype qualifies as medium-sized. V is TRBV6-4 and J is TRBJ1-2; no clear D gene. The ends were cut back, 5 bases at V and 8 bases at J, with 9 bases in the middle. In germline, CDR1 is MRHNA, CDR2 SNTAGT. This CDR3 spans 11 amino acids. Here the CDR3 DNA reads TGTGCCAGCAGTCTGACGGAGGGCTACACCTTC. Protein: CASSLTEGYTF.

This clonotype has just a few counts. V gene TRBV5-5 combines with J gene TRBJ2-7; no clear D. The length of the CDR3 is 14 residues. Germline CDR1 reads SGHKS; CDR2 reads YYEKEE (reference sequence). V lost 1 base to trimming and J lost 2 bases, with 10 bases between them. CDR3 in DNA: TGTGCCAGCAGCTTGTCATTCGGTACCTACGAGCAGTACTTC. Translated: CASSLSFGTYEQYF.

This clonotype was observed a handful of times. V gene TRBV11-2 combines with J gene TRBJ2-1; 11 bases map to TRBD2. CDR1 and CDR2 from the germline V gene are SGHAT and FQNNGV. V shed 4 bases and J 12 bases; nucleotides not matched to a gene: 11. The CDR3 length is 15 residues. This chain's CDR3 is CASSSTRLAGLGQFF. Written as DNA, the CDR3 is TGTGCCAGCAGCTCCACCCGACTAGCGGGGCTGGGGCAGTTCTTC.

The table lists this clonotype with a few counts. V is TRBV6-1 and J is TRBJ1-5; D unclear. Germline V gene sequence: CDR1 MNHNS, CDR2 SASEGT. V was pared by 3 bases and J by 5 bases, with 8 bases between. This CDR3 is 13 amino acids long. The CDR3 region is CASSEAGHQPQHF. As DNA, the CDR3 is TGTGCCAGCAGTGAGGCCGGTCATCAGCCCCAGCATTTT.

A single count supports this clonotype. The V gene is TRBV18, the J gene TRBJ1-1; 8 bases match TRBD1. The J segment lost 3 bases and the V segment lost 3 bases, leaving 6 bases of the junction unmatched. This CDR3 region has 15 residues. CDR1 and CDR2 (germline): KGHSH, LQKENI. The CDR3 region is CASSPLGQGDTEAFF. In nucleotides, the CDR3 is TGTGCCAGCTCACCGCTTGGACAGGGAGACACTGAAGCTTTCTTT.

This clonotype occurred a few times. V is TRBV20-1 and J is TRBJ2-1; D is perhaps TRBD2 (6 bases). Per the germline V gene, CDR1 is DFQATT and CDR2 is SNEGSKA (reference sequence). The CDR3 is 14 amino acids. Trimming cost V 0 bases and J 6 bases, with 12 bases left between them. The CDR3 DNA reads TGCAGTGCTAGAGATCTGGGACTCCTCAATGAGCAGTTCTTC. Its protein product is CSARDLGLLNEQFF.

A few counts support this clonotype. The chain couples TRBV28 to TRBJ2-2, with 9 nucleotides matching TRBD2. CDR1 is MDHEN and CDR2 is SYDVKM in the germline V gene. Trimming took 3 bases from V and 5 from J; bases not matched to a gene: 4. CDR3 length: 15 residues. The CDR3 DNA follows: TGTGCCAGCAGTTTGGGCGGGGGGGAAACCGGGGAGCTGTTTTTT. It specifies CASSLGGGETGELFF.

This clonotype has a handful of counts. The chain combines TRBV20-1 with TRBJ2-1, with TRBD2 as a possible D gene (5 bases). CDR1 is DFQATT and CDR2 is SNEGSKA in the germline V gene (reference sequence). V lost 5 bases to trimming and J lost 2 bases, with 10 bases between them. The CDR3 spans 13 residues. The CDR3 sequence is CSALWETYNEQFF. CDR3 coding DNA: TGCAGTGCTTTGTGGGAGACCTACAATGAGCAGTTCTTC.

CDR3 in amino acids: CASSPITPSGDQETQYF. The CDR3 coding sequence is TGTGCCAGCAGTCCCATCACCCCTAGCGGGGACCAAGAGACCCAGTACTTC. The chain employs TRBV28 and TRBJ2-5; 9 nucleotides agree with TRBD2. Germline trimming cut 5 bases from V and 0 bases from J; bases unmatched to any gene: 10. The germline CDR1 and CDR2 sequences are MDHEN and SYDVKM. This CDR3 is built from 17 residues.

CDR3 protein: CASSVTNSPLHF. Here the CDR3 DNA reads TGTGCCAGCAGCGTCACGAATTCACCCCTCCACTTT. The chain carries TRBV9 and TRBJ1-6, with no clear D. CDR3 length equals 12 residues. Germline-derived CDR1 and CDR2 are SGDLS and YYNGEE. The V end was cut by 2 bases, the J end by 7 bases, with 4 bases between.

This chain connects TRBV14 to TRBJ1-1; 9 bases map to TRBD1. V shed 4 bases, J shed 2 bases, and the junction held 5 bases outside the gene matches. The germline CDR1 and CDR2 sequences are SGHDN and FVKESK. This CDR3 has 15 residues. CDR3 in DNA: TGTGCCAGCAGCCTACTGGGACAGGGAAACACTGAAGCTTTCTTT. Translation gives CASSLLGQGNTEAFF.

The chain joins TRBV11-2 to TRBJ1-3; no clear D gene. From germline, CDR1 is SGHAT and CDR2 FQNNGV. The CDR3 is 13 residues long. Between the trimmed V and J ends, which lost 8 bases and 0 bases, there was a span of 8 bases. The CDR3: CASGSSSGNTIYF. In DNA, the CDR3 is TGTGCCAGCGGGAGCAGCTCTGGAAACACCATATATTTT.

This clonotype has only a few counts. The chain uses TRBV5-1 and TRBJ1-6; TRBD1 matches 7 bases. The CDR3 totals 14 residues. The germline CDR1 and CDR2 sequences are SGHRS and YFSETQ. Trimming at V came to 4 bases and at J to 8 bases, leaving 6 bases not matched to a gene. The CDR3 reads CASSLTGADSPLHF. CDR3 DNA: TGCGCCAGCAGCCTTACAGGGGCGGATTCACCCCTCCACTTT.

The rearrangement uses TRBV6-1 and TRBJ2-7, with D maybe TRBD2 (5 bases). The CDR3 is made up of 16 amino acids. Trimming shortened V by 6 bases and J by 5 bases, and 23 bases separated the two germline ends. Per the germline V gene, CDR1 is MNHNS and CDR2 is SASEGT. CDR3 coding DNA: TGTGCCAGCAGCTCCCTCTACCGACCCGGGGAGCACGAGCAGTACTTC. Translated, it gives CASSSLYRPGEHEQYF.

The CDR3 protein is CASSFIGAGGASGELFF. The CDR3, as DNA: TGTGCCAGCAGCTTTATCGGAGCGGGGGGGGCGAGCGGGGAGCTGTTTTTT. This chain joins TRBV7-3 and TRBJ2-2, with 10 bases fitting TRBD2. Per germline, CDR1 SGHTA and CDR2 FQGTGA. This CDR3 is built from 17 residues. V lost 3 bases and J lost 7; bases outside the gene matches: 11.

The V call is TRBV7-2, the J call TRBJ2-4; D might be TRBD2 (6 bases). The CDR3 runs 15 residues. V lost 5 bases to trimming and J lost 1 base, with 12 bases between them. Per germline, CDR1 SGHTA and CDR2 FQGNSA. The chain's CDR3 is CASSPREWAKNIQYF. As DNA, the CDR3 is TGTGCCAGCAGCCCCCGGGAGTGGGCCAAAAACATTCAGTACTTC.